This is a list of T cell receptor beta chains from one sample in a study of blood T cells in healthy people across ages. TCRdb called the 5' RACE reads again in MiXCR, with one record for every CDR3 protein. The table records roughly 1 million distinct CDR3 sequences, around 27% of them present only once. These data were also filed under a second study, of T cells of mothers and their children.

The specimen was blood. The receptor set was obtained from a girl aged 2 to 10 in good health. The CDR3 runs from the conserved cysteine through the conserved F or W. The order of the fields is clone size, D gene, J gene, V gene, CDR3 protein, CDR3 DNA. The D gene is left open where the match is weak. Rows give clone size only sometimes, using once, few, many, or a class for an expanded clone.

-,-,TRBJ1-6,TRBV9,CASSDPRPGRDSPLHF,TGTGCCAGCAGCGACCCCAGGCCGGGAAGAGATTCACCCCTCCACTTT
few,-,TRBJ1-6,TRBV6-1,CASSIDSSYNSPLHF,TGTGCCAGCAGTATTGACAGCTCCTATAATTCACCCCTCCACTTT
few,-,TRBJ2-1,TRBV29-1,CSVGGPGSVEQFF,TGCAGCGTAGGGGGGCCTGGGTCCGTTGAGCAGTTCTTC
few,-,TRBJ2-1,TRBV6-6,CASSYPTGNNEQFF,TGTGCCAGCAGTTACCCGACAGGTAACAATGAGCAGTTCTTC
few,-,TRBJ1-5,TRBV19,CAGSIVSGSNQPQHF,TGTGCCGGTAGTATAGTTTCTGGCAGCAATCAGCCCCAGCATTTT
few,TRBD2,TRBJ2-3,TRBV6-1,CASSEDAGAIQTDTQYF,TGTGCCAGCAGTGAAGACGCGGGAGCGATACAGACAGATACGCAGTATTTT
-,-,TRBJ2-7,TRBV5-1,CASSGSLHEQYF,TGCGCCAGCAGTGGGTCGCTCCACGAGCAGTACTTC
-,-,TRBJ2-7,TRBV21-1,CASSPTFSGQTFYEQYF,TGTGCCAGCAGCCCCACCTTTTCGGGACAGACCTTCTACGAGCAGTACTTC
-,-,TRBJ2-3,TRBV4-1,CASSQEPFLDPTQYF,TGCGCCAGCAGCCAAGAGCCCTTTCTAGACCCCACGCAGTATTTT
few,TRBD1,TRBJ1-1,TRBV4-1,CASSSRTGGFSEAFF,TGCGCCAGCAGCTCCCGGACAGGGGGTTTCTCTGAAGCTTTCTTT
-,-,TRBJ2-5,TRBV25-1,CASSESIETQYF,TGTGCCAGCAGTGAATCCATAGAGACCCAGTACTTC
-,TRBD2,TRBJ2-1,TRBV5-1,CASSAWGMRETIRNEQFF,TGCGCCAGCAGCGCCTGGGGGATGCGGGAGACAATCCGTAATGAGCAGTTCTTC
-,-,TRBJ2-4,TRBV29-1,CSVKNVVSDIQYF,TGCAGCGTTAAAAATGTGGTGTCTGACATTCAGTACTTC
-,-,TRBJ2-3,TRBV7-3,CTSSSRGIGADTQYF,TGTACCAGCAGCTCAAGGGGGATTGGGGCAGATACGCAGTATTTT
-,TRBD1,TRBJ2-5,TRBV4-1,CASARTGDIQETQYF,TGCGCCAGCGCTCGGACAGGGGACATCCAAGAGACCCAGTACTTC
many,-,TRBJ2-1,TRBV19,CASRASGNYNEQFF,TGTGCCAGTAGGGCAAGCGGCAACTACAATGAGCAGTTCTTC
many,TRBD2,TRBJ2-5,TRBV5-1,CASSLGTSGTETQYF,TGCGCCAGCAGCCTGGGGACTAGCGGGACGGAGACCCAGTACTTC
-,TRBD1,TRBJ1-2,TRBV6-2/TRBV6-3,CASSRTGLDGYTF,TGTGCCAGCAGCCGGACAGGCCTTGATGGCTACACCTTC
few,-,TRBJ2-7,TRBV5-1,CASSLPGRVYEQYF,TGCGCCAGCAGCTTGCCTGGACGGGTCTACGAGCAGTACTTC
few,-,TRBJ2-7,TRBV29-1,CSVVRDKGDEQYF,TGCAGCGTTGTACGGGACAAGGGGGACGAGCAGTACTTC
-,TRBD2,TRBJ2-7,TRBV5-6,CASSLRDWDYRYEQYF,TGTGCCAGCAGCTTAAGGGACTGGGACTACCGATACGAGCAGTACTTC
-,-,TRBJ2-7,TRBV7-9,CASSAARNQNPLEQYF,TGTGCCAGCAGCGCCGCTCGGAACCAGAATCCCCTCGAGCAGTACTTC
few,-,TRBJ1-2,TRBV9,CASSAAGGAGYTF,TGTGCCAGCAGCGCGGCCGGGGGGGCTGGCTACACCTTC
once,-,TRBJ2-7,TRBV6-5,CASSTPRVGPHEQYF,TGTGCCAGCAGTACCCCCCGCGTGGGGCCCCACGAGCAGTACTTC
-,-,TRBJ1-3,TRBV7-9,CASSPKTGFSGNTIYF,TGTGCCAGCAGCCCAAAGACAGGTTTCTCTGGAAACACCATATATTTT
few,-,TRBJ1-4,TRBV4-1,CASSQGGLRGEKLFF,TGCGCCAGCAGCCAAGGAGGGCTTCGTGGTGAAAAACTGTTTTTT
-,TRBD1,TRBJ1-2,TRBV5-1,CASSVDSDRGGYTF,TGCGCCAGCAGCGTCGATTCGGACAGGGGAGGCTACACCTTC
-,-,TRBJ2-5,TRBV12-5,CASGLVAQTQYF,TGTGCTAGTGGTTTGGTAGCACAGACCCAGTACTTC
-,-,TRBJ2-3,TRBV5-5,CASSLRLLWGGGTDTQYF,TGTGCCAGCAGCTTGAGATTGTTGTGGGGGGGCGGCACAGATACGCAGTATTTT
-,-,TRBJ1-5,TRBV6-6,CASSFTEINQPQHF,TGTGCCAGCAGTTTTACAGAGATCAATCAGCCCCAGCATTTT
-,-,TRBJ2-7,TRBV7-2,CASSVQGRGSTYEQYF,TGTGCCAGCAGCGTACAGGGTAGAGGATCAACCTACGAGCAGTACTTC
-,TRBD1,TRBJ2-5,TRBV7-2,CASRRTGTGKETQYF,TGTGCCAGCAGGAGGACCGGGACAGGGAAAGAGACCCAGTACTTC
-,-,TRBJ1-4,TRBV27,CASSRYGQYRATNEKLFF,TGTGCCAGCAGTCGATACGGACAGTACCGCGCAACTAATGAAAAACTGTTTTTT
-,-,TRBJ2-3,TRBV9,CASSVEGLRADTQYF,TGTGCCAGCAGCGTAGAGGGCTTGAGGGCAGATACGCAGTATTTT
many,TRBD2,TRBJ2-7,TRBV7-2,CASSLVAGGVYEQYF,TGTGCCAGCAGCTTAGTAGCGGGAGGAGTCTACGAGCAGTACTTC